This T cell receptor beta chain appears in the sequencing data of a study of T cell repertoires in cytomegalovirus infection. One entry per CDR3 protein, called by TCRdb with MiXCR from the reads. The repertoire holds approximately 350,000 distinct CDR3 sequences, with just under 35% as singletons. CDR3 length equals 15 residues. Germline V gene sequence: CDR1 SGHTA, CDR2 FQGNSA. V lost 4 bases and J 4 bases, leaving 17 bases between the germline ends. The study, taken as a whole, reports: HLA-C-restricted CMV clonotypes gave the most frequent clonotype in two of eight donors.

Details on this clonotype: No antigen is known for it.

This clonotype was sampled from a human donor in good health (CMV status not recorded). Some clones in this sample may be carry-over from other donors' samples. The chain has TRBV7-2 and TRBJ2-7; D is possibly TRBD2 (6 bases). The sequenced sample was cultured PBMCs, obtained from culture after CMV antigen stimulation. In nucleotides, the CDR3 is TGTGCCAGCAGCTCAGACCCGGGACTGCTTTACGAGCAGTACTTC. Residues: CASSSDPGLLYEQYF.